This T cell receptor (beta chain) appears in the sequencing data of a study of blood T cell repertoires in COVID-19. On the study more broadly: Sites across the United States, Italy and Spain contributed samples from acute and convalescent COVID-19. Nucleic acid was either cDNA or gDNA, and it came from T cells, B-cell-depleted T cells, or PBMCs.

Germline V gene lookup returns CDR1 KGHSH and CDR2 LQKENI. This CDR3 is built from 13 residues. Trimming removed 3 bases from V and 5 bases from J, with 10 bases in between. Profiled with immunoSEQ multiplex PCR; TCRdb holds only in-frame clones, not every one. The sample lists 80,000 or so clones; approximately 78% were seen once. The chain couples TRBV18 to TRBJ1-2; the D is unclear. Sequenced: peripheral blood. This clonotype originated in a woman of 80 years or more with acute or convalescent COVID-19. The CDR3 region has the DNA TGTGCCAGCTCACCTCGTAATTCGTATGGCTACACCTTC. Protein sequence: CASSPRNSYGYTF.